The rows below give T cell receptor beta chains drawn from one sample of a study of blood T cell repertoires in COVID-19. The data were produced by immunoSEQ multiplex PCR, yet TCRdb's version contains in-frame clones alone and is incomplete. Here the sample spans about 26,000 clones, around 82% being singletons. Sequenced material: peripheral blood. These receptors originate from a human donor in a cohort sampled during active COVID-19. Each CDR3 is given with its conserved first and last residue. The order of the fields is V gene, J gene, D gene, clone size, CDR3 protein, CDR3 DNA. D genes are given only for firm matches. Clone size appears in some rows only: once, few, many, or a class for an expanded clone.

V gene: TRBV6-2/TRBV6-3; J gene: TRBJ2-5; D gene: -; clone size: few; CDR3 protein: CASSHHPEQDIQETQYF; CDR3 DNA: TGTGCCAGCAGTCACCACCCGGAGCAGGACATCCAAGAGACCCAGTACTTC
V gene: TRBV6-5; J gene: TRBJ2-5; D gene: -; clone size: -; CDR3 protein: CASSSRFQGSETQYF; CDR3 DNA: TGTGCCAGCAGTTCGCGATTTCAGGGGTCAGAGACCCAGTACTTC
V gene: TRBV18; J gene: TRBJ1-5; D gene: TRBD1; clone size: -; CDR3 protein: CASSPEQGRQPQHF; CDR3 DNA: TGTGCCAGCTCACCAGAACAGGGGCGTCAGCCCCAGCATTTT
V gene: TRBV29-1; J gene: TRBJ1-4; D gene: -; clone size: -; CDR3 protein: CSVRRAEKLFF; CDR3 DNA: TGCAGCGTTCGGAGGGCTGAAAAACTGTTTTTT
V gene: TRBV29-1; J gene: TRBJ1-1; D gene: TRBD1; clone size: -; CDR3 protein: CSGTSGGADTEAFF; CDR3 DNA: TGCAGCGGTACCTCAGGGGGCGCGGACACTGAAGCTTTCTTT
V gene: TRBV30; J gene: TRBJ1-6; D gene: TRBD1; clone size: -; CDR3 protein: CAWLSGGAFHNSPLHF; CDR3 DNA: TGTGCCTGGCTCTCAGGGGGCGCCTTCCATAATTCACCCCTCCACTTT
V gene: TRBV19; J gene: TRBJ1-1; D gene: TRBD1; clone size: -; CDR3 protein: CASSNSGTGGGEAFF; CDR3 DNA: TGTGCCAGTAGTAACTCCGGGACAGGGGGCGGTGAAGCTTTCTTT
V gene: TRBV5-6; J gene: TRBJ1-1; D gene: -; clone size: -; CDR3 protein: CASSLAFRADDAFF; CDR3 DNA: TGTGCCAGCAGCTTGGCCTTCAGGGCAGATGATGCTTTCTTT
V gene: TRBV9; J gene: TRBJ2-7; D gene: TRBD1; clone size: -; CDR3 protein: CASSVAPGQHYEQYF; CDR3 DNA: TGTGCCAGCAGCGTAGCCCCGGGACAGCACTACGAGCAGTACTTC
V gene: TRBV11-3; J gene: TRBJ2-5; D gene: TRBD2; clone size: -; CDR3 protein: CASSWGAGRGETQYF; CDR3 DNA: TGTGCCAGCAGCTGGGGAGCGGGAAGAGGAGAGACCCAGTACTTC
V gene: TRBV19; J gene: TRBJ1-1; D gene: -; clone size: -; CDR3 protein: CASLVWGAGNTEAFF; CDR3 DNA: TGTGCCAGTCTCGTCTGGGGAGCGGGGAACACTGAAGCTTTCTTT
V gene: TRBV24-1; J gene: TRBJ2-1; D gene: -; clone size: few; CDR3 protein: CATSDRSTGSYNEQFF; CDR3 DNA: TGTGCCACCAGTGATCGGAGTACCGGCTCCTACAATGAGCAGTTCTTC
V gene: TRBV28; J gene: TRBJ2-7; D gene: TRBD1; clone size: -; CDR3 protein: CASRTGGVYEQYF; CDR3 DNA: TGTGCCAGCAGGACAGGGGGGGTCTACGAGCAGTACTTC
V gene: TRBV11-3; J gene: TRBJ2-3; D gene: -; clone size: -; CDR3 protein: CASSLGLSTDTQYF; CDR3 DNA: TGTGCCAGCAGCCTGGGGCTGAGCACAGATACGCAGTATTTT
V gene: TRBV27; J gene: TRBJ2-7; D gene: TRBD1; clone size: -; CDR3 protein: CASSRPGQTDYEQYF; CDR3 DNA: TGTGCCAGCAGTCGGCCGGGACAGACAGACTACGAGCAGTACTTC
V gene: TRBV29-1; J gene: TRBJ1-4; D gene: -; clone size: -; CDR3 protein: CSVEFPGVAGEKLFF; CDR3 DNA: TGCAGCGTTGAATTTCCCGGGGTAGCGGGTGAAAAACTGTTTTTT
V gene: TRBV2; J gene: TRBJ1-1; D gene: TRBD1; clone size: -; CDR3 protein: CASSEHRGSHTEAFF; CDR3 DNA: TGTGCCAGCAGTGAACACAGGGGATCGCACACTGAAGCTTTCTTT
V gene: TRBV6-6; J gene: TRBJ2-5; D gene: -; clone size: -; CDR3 protein: CASSQPRGSETQYF; CDR3 DNA: TGTGCCAGCAGTCAACCCAGGGGATCAGAGACCCAGTACTTC
V gene: TRBV6-1; J gene: TRBJ1-6; D gene: TRBD1; clone size: few; CDR3 protein: CASSEVGQGGSPLHF; CDR3 DNA: TGTGCCAGCAGTGAAGTAGGACAGGGAGGTTCACCCCTCCACTTT
V gene: TRBV18; J gene: TRBJ1-1; D gene: -; clone size: -; CDR3 protein: CASSDTGNTEAFF; CDR3 DNA: TGTGCCAGCTCGGATACAGGGAACACTGAAGCTTTCTTT
V gene: TRBV7-9; J gene: TRBJ1-1; D gene: TRBD1; clone size: -; CDR3 protein: CASNRQGMNTEAFF; CDR3 DNA: TGTGCCAGCAACCGACAGGGGATGAACACTGAAGCTTTCTTT
V gene: TRBV12-3/TRBV12-4; J gene: TRBJ2-4; D gene: -; clone size: -; CDR3 protein: CASSPGIAIYF; CDR3 DNA: TGTGCCAGCAGTCCAGGGATCGCTATATACTTC
V gene: TRBV28; J gene: TRBJ2-7; D gene: -; clone size: -; CDR3 protein: CASSLGQTYEQYF; CDR3 DNA: TGTGCCAGCAGTTTAGGACAGACCTACGAGCAGTACTTC
V gene: TRBV4-2; J gene: TRBJ1-2; D gene: -; clone size: once; CDR3 protein: CASSQDSGTNYGYTF; CDR3 DNA: TGTGCCAGCAGCCAAGATTCAGGGACAAACTATGGCTACACCTTC
V gene: TRBV15; J gene: TRBJ1-1; D gene: -; clone size: -; CDR3 protein: CATSRAPGGRMNTEAFF; CDR3 DNA: TGTGCCACCAGCAGGGCCCCGGGGGGCAGGATGAACACTGAAGCTTTCTTT
V gene: TRBV28; J gene: TRBJ2-7; D gene: TRBD1; clone size: once; CDR3 protein: CASSFRTGLYEQYF; CDR3 DNA: TGTGCCAGCAGTTTCAGGACAGGCCTCTACGAGCAGTACTTC
V gene: TRBV28; J gene: TRBJ2-2; D gene: TRBD1; clone size: -; CDR3 protein: CASSLWQLSSGTDTGELFF; CDR3 DNA: TGTGCCAGCAGTTTATGGCAATTAAGCTCCGGGACAGACACCGGGGAGCTGTTTTTT
V gene: TRBV5-1; J gene: TRBJ2-5; D gene: -; clone size: -; CDR3 protein: CASSPTQGPTGTQYF; CDR3 DNA: TGCGCCAGCAGCCCGACTCAGGGGCCCACAGGGACCCAGTACTTC
V gene: TRBV6-5; J gene: TRBJ1-2; D gene: -; clone size: -; CDR3 protein: CASSYRGDTGEGYTF; CDR3 DNA: TGTGCCAGCAGTTACCGGGGGGACACCGGGGAAGGCTACACCTTC
V gene: TRBV11-1; J gene: TRBJ1-6; D gene: -; clone size: -; CDR3 protein: CASSGRTEGNSPLHF; CDR3 DNA: TGTGCCAGCAGCGGCCGGACGGAGGGGAATTCACCCCTCCACTTT
V gene: TRBV7-6; J gene: TRBJ1-6; D gene: -; clone size: -; CDR3 protein: CASSLQGGSYNSPLHF; CDR3 DNA: TGTGCCAGCAGCTTACAGGGAGGCTCCTATAATTCACCCCTCCACTTT
V gene: TRBV5-4; J gene: TRBJ1-4; D gene: -; clone size: -; CDR3 protein: CASSLTSRRGEKLFF; CDR3 DNA: TGTGCCAGCAGCTTGACTTCTCGCCGCGGAGAAAAACTGTTTTTT
V gene: TRBV30; J gene: TRBJ1-5; D gene: -; clone size: -; CDR3 protein: CAWSVPMGGHQPQHF; CDR3 DNA: TGTGCCTGGAGTGTACCGATGGGAGGTCATCAGCCCCAGCATTTT
V gene: TRBV5-1; J gene: TRBJ1-6; D gene: TRBD1; clone size: many; CDR3 protein: CASSPGQGVDSPLHF; CDR3 DNA: TGCGCCAGCAGCCCGGGACAGGGGGTAGATTCACCCCTCCACTTT
V gene: TRBV5-1; J gene: TRBJ2-7; D gene: -; clone size: -; CDR3 protein: CASSWDQGGSTYEQYF; CDR3 DNA: TGCGCCAGCAGCTGGGATCAAGGGGGTTCCACCTACGAGCAGTACTTC
V gene: TRBV6-5; J gene: TRBJ2-7; D gene: TRBD2; clone size: -; CDR3 protein: CASSYLQLAGGGEQYF; CDR3 DNA: TGTGCCAGCAGTTACCTCCAACTAGCGGGAGGTGGAGAGCAGTACTTC
V gene: TRBV7-2; J gene: TRBJ2-2; D gene: TRBD2; clone size: -; CDR3 protein: CASSLVSGGNTGELFF; CDR3 DNA: TGTGCCAGCAGCTTAGTGAGCGGGGGGAACACCGGGGAGCTGTTTTTT
V gene: TRBV4-2; J gene: TRBJ1-1; D gene: TRBD1; clone size: -; CDR3 protein: CASSHPDRATEAFF; CDR3 DNA: TGTGCCAGCAGCCATCCTGACAGGGCCACTGAAGCTTTCTTT
V gene: TRBV18; J gene: TRBJ2-3; D gene: -; clone size: -; CDR3 protein: CASIPGAASTDTQYF; CDR3 DNA: TGTGCCAGCATCCCAGGGGCCGCTAGCACAGATACGCAGTATTTT
V gene: TRBV5-1; J gene: TRBJ1-1; D gene: TRBD1; clone size: -; CDR3 protein: CASSFPGTGRDEAFF; CDR3 DNA: TGCGCCAGCAGCTTTCCCGGGACAGGGAGGGATGAAGCTTTCTTT
V gene: TRBV3-1/TRBV3-2; J gene: TRBJ1-2; D gene: TRBD1; clone size: -; CDR3 protein: CASSRDRASNYGYTF; CDR3 DNA: TGTGCCAGCAGCCGGGACAGGGCGTCTAACTATGGCTACACCTTC
V gene: TRBV18; J gene: TRBJ1-5; D gene: -; clone size: -; CDR3 protein: CASSPSDRSNQPQHF; CDR3 DNA: TGTGCCAGCTCCCCCTCAGACAGAAGCAATCAGCCCCAGCATTTT
V gene: TRBV20-1; J gene: TRBJ2-3; D gene: -; clone size: -; CDR3 protein: CSASERITDTQYF; CDR3 DNA: TGCAGTGCTAGTGAGCGGATCACAGATACGCAGTATTTT
V gene: TRBV3-1/TRBV3-2; J gene: TRBJ2-4; D gene: TRBD2; clone size: medium-sized; CDR3 protein: CASSWASGGGSAKNIQYF; CDR3 DNA: TGTGCCAGCAGCTGGGCTAGCGGGGGTGGTAGCGCCAAAAACATTCAGTACTTC